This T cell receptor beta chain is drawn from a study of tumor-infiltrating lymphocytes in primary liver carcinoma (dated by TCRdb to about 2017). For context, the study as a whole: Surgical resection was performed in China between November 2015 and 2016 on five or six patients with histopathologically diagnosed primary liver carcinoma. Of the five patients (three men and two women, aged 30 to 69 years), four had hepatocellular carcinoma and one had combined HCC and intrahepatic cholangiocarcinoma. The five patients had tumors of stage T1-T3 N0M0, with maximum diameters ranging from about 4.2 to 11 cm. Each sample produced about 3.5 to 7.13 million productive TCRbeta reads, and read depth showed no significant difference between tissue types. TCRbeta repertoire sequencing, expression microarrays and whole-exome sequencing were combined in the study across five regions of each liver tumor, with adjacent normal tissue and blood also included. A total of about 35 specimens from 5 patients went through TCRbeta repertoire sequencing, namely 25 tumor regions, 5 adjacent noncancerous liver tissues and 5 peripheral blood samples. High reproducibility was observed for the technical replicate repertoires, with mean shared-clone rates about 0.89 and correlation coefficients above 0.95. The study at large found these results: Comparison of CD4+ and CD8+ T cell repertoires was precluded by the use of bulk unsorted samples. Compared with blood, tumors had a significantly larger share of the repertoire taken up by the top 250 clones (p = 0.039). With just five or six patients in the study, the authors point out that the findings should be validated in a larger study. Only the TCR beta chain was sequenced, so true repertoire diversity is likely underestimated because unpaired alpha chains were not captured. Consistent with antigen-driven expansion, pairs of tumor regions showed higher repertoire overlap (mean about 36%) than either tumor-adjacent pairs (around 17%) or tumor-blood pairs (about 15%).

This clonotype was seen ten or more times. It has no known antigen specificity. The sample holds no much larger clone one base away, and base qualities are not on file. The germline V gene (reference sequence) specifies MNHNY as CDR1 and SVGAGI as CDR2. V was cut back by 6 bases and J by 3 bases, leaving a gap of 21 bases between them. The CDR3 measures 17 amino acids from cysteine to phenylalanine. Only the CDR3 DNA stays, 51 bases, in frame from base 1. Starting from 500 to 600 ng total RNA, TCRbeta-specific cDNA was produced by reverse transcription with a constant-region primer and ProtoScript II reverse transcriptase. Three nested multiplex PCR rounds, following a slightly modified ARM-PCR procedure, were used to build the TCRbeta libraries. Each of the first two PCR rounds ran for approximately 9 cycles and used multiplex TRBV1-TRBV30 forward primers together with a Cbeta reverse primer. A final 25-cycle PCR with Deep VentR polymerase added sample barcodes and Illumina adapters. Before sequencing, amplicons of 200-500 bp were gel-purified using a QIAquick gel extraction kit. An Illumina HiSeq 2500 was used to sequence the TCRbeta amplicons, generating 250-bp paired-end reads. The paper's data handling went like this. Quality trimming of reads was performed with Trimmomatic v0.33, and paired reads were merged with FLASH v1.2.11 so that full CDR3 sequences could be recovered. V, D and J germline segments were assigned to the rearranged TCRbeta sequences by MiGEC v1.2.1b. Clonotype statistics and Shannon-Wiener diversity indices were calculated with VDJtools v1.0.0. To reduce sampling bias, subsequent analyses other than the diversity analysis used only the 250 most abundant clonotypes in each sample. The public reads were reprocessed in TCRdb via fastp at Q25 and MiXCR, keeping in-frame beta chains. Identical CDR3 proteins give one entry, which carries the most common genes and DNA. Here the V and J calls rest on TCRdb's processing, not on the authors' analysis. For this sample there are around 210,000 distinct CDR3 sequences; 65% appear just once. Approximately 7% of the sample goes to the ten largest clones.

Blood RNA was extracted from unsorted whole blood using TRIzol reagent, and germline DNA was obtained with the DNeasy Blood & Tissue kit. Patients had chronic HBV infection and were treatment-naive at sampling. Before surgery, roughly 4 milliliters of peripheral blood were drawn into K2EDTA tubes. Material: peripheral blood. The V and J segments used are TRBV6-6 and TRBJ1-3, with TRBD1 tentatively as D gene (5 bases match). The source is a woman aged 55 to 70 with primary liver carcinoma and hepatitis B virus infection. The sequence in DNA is TGTGCCAGCAGCTCCGGGACGCCTAAGAGTAGTGGAAACACCATATATTTT. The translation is CASSSGTPKSSGNTIYF.